The subject of this entry is one T cell receptor beta chain. The antigen remains undetermined. CDR3-region Arm-PCR and iRepertoire HTBI primers produced the TCR beta libraries. TCRdb called the multiplex PCR reads again in MiXCR, with one record for every CDR3 protein. The top ten hold 7.5% to 9% of the sample, which has around 500,000 distinct CDR3 sequences, around 12% seen once. The time point here: newly diagnosed GD, antithyroid drugs for less than 3 months. After RNA was extracted from PBMCs, the TCR library was made from it. The guidelines of the American Thyroid Association were the basis for diagnosing Graves' disease. From germline, CDR1 is MGHRA and CDR2 YSYEKL. The CDR3 runs 17 residues. The V segment lost 4 bases and the J segment 1 base; nucleotides outside the gene matches: 7. The data belong to a study of regulatory T cells in long-lasting Graves disease. Study-wide findings and caveats: Favoring TRBV28, TRBJ1-2 and TRBJ2-5 was a feature seen in persistent disease.

These same data were also listed under a study on T cells in Graves' hyperthyroidism and ophthalmopathy. That investigation notes: Diagnostic decisions used clinical symptoms, serum thyroxine and TRAb, thyroid ultrasound and orbital computed tomography.

The material was peripheral blood mononuclear cells (PBMCs), obtained at new diagnosis, from a patient treated with antithyroid drugs. This receptor was obtained from a woman aged 30 to 39 with Graves disease. The chain uses TRBV4-1 and TRBJ2-1; 10 bases fit TRBD2. CDR3 DNA sequence: TGCGCCAGCAGCCCCCAACTAGCGGGGCTATCCTACAATGAGCAGTTCTTC. It yields the protein CASSPQLAGLSYNEQFF.